This T cell receptor beta chain was found in a study of blood T cells in healthy people across ages. Of note for this clonotype: What it binds is unknown.

Study-level points and caveats: Leaving the PBMCs unsorted stopped any conclusive comparison of naive versus antigen-experienced cells.

The use of a sample-barcoded 5' primer and a J-beta primer mix characterized a second PCR of roughly 6 to 11 cycles. Every molecule of cDNA carried a tag from a template-switch adaptor with 12 random nucleotides. One entry per CDR3 protein results from TCRdb running MiXCR on the 5' RACE reads. The sample has about 780,000 distinct CDR3 sequences, less than 60% seen once. The TCR originated in a man older than 75 in good health. Sequenced input: blood.

The CDR3 here is CASSLEGLAATYEQYF. The CDR3 coding sequence is TGTGCCAGCAGCTTGGAAGGACTAGCGGCAACCTACGAGCAGTACTTC. This chain links TRBV5-4 with TRBJ2-7, with 10 positions matching TRBD2. Germline values: CDR1 SGHNT, CDR2 YYREEE (reference sequence). CDR3 length equals 16 residues. V trimming: 0 bases; J trimming: 2 bases; junction bases outside the gene matches: 5.